This is a list of T cell receptor beta chains from one sample in a study of neurological immune-mediated disorders. A single record per CDR3 protein comes from TCRdb applying MiXCR to the 5' RACE reads. The sample includes 55,000 to 75,000 distinct CDR3 sequences, roughly 13% of them seen just once. Sequenced: PBMCs. These receptors all stem from a woman between 55 and 75 years old with HTLV-1-associated myelopathy (HAM/TSP). The CDR3 runs from the conserved cysteine through the conserved F or W. Each record gives: V gene, D gene, clone size, J gene, CDR3 protein, CDR3 DNA. The D gene is left open where the match is weak. Clone sizes are given selectively: once, few, many, or a class where the clone is expanded.

V: TRBV2
D: -
size: many
J: TRBJ2-1
CDR3: CASRPNEQFF
DNA: TGTGCCAGCAGACCCAATGAGCAGTTCTTC

V: TRBV10-3
D: -
size: many
J: TRBJ1-1
CDR3: CAKSAGNTEAFF
DNA: TGTGCCAAGTCGGCAGGGAACACTGAAGCTTTCTTT

V: TRBV4-1
D: TRBD1
size: many
J: TRBJ1-2
CDR3: CASSHGQARDYGYTF
DNA: TGCGCCAGCAGCCACGGACAGGCTCGGGACTATGGCTACACCTTC

V: TRBV5-1
D: TRBD2
size: many
J: TRBJ2-1
CDR3: CASSLDTSGGLNEQFF
DNA: TGCGCCAGCAGCTTGGATACTAGCGGGGGCCTCAATGAGCAGTTCTTC

V: TRBV20-1
D: -
size: many
J: TRBJ2-1
CDR3: CSARPLRETYNEQFF
DNA: TGCAGTGCTAGGCCCCTGAGGGAGACTTACAATGAGCAGTTCTTC

V: TRBV2
D: -
size: few
J: TRBJ1-2
CDR3: CASSEAGGARVYGYTF
DNA: TGTGCCAGCAGTGAAGCTGGGGGGGCGCGGGTCTATGGCTACACCTTC

V: TRBV11-2
D: TRBD2
size: many
J: TRBJ2-1
CDR3: CASSLWLAGTLYNEQFF
DNA: TGTGCCAGCAGCTTATGGCTAGCGGGGACCCTCTACAATGAGCAGTTCTTC

V: TRBV20-1
D: TRBD1
size: many
J: TRBJ2-7
CDR3: CSALRTGISEQYF
DNA: TGCAGTGCCCTCCGGACAGGGATTTCCGAGCAGTACTTC

V: TRBV2
D: -
size: many
J: TRBJ1-5
CDR3: CASKPSGNQPQHF
DNA: TGTGCCAGCAAGCCCAGCGGCAATCAGCCCCAGCATTTT

V: TRBV5-5
D: -
size: -
J: TRBJ2-2
CDR3: CTSIPLGGHGEQFF
DNA: TGTACCAGCATCCCCTTAGGGGGTCACGGGGAGCAGTTTTTT

V: TRBV10-3
D: TRBD1
size: many
J: TRBJ2-1
CDR3: CAISNPGTGDYNEQFF
DNA: TGTGCCATCAGCAATCCAGGGACAGGGGATTACAATGAGCAGTTCTTC

V: TRBV9
D: -
size: many
J: TRBJ2-1
CDR3: CASSAGTNINNEQFF
DNA: TGTGCCAGCAGCGCCGGGACCAACATAAACAATGAGCAGTTCTTC

V: TRBV6-5
D: -
size: many
J: TRBJ1-1
CDR3: CASSTPGAEAFF
DNA: TGTGCCAGCAGTACCCCGGGGGCCGAAGCTTTCTTT

V: TRBV11-3
D: TRBD2
size: few
J: TRBJ2-1
CDR3: CASSLALGLGLNEQFF
DNA: TGTGCCAGCAGCTTAGCCTTGGGACTAGGACTCAATGAGCAGTTCTTC

V: TRBV5-1
D: TRBD1
size: many
J: TRBJ1-1
CDR3: CASSLAQQGTEAFF
DNA: TGCGCCAGCAGCTTGGCCCAACAGGGGACTGAAGCTTTCTTT

V: TRBV18
D: -
size: -
J: TRBJ2-5
CDR3: CASSPFETQYF
DNA: TGTGCCAGCTCACCATTTGAGACCCAGTACTTC